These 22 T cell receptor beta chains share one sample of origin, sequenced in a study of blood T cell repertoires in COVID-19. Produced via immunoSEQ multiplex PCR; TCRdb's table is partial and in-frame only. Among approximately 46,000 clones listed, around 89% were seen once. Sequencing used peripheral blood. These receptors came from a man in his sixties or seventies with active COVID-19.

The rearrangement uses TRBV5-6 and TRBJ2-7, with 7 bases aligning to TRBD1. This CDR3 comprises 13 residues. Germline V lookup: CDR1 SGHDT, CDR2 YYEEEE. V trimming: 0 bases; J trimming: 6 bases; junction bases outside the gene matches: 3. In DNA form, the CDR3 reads TGTGCCAGCAGCTTGGGACAGGGCGGCGAGCAGTACTTC. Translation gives CASSLGQGGEQYF.

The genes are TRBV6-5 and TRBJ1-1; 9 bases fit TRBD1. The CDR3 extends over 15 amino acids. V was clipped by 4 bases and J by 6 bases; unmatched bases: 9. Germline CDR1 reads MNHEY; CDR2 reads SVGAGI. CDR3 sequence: CASSSRDRAVPEAFF. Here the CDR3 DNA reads TGTGCCAGCAGTTCTAGGGACAGGGCAGTACCTGAAGCTTTCTTT.

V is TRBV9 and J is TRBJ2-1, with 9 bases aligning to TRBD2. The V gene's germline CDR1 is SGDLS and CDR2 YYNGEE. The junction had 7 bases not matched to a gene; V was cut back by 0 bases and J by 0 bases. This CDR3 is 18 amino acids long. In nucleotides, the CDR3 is TGTGCCAGCAGCGTAGAAACTAGCGGGTGGAGCTCCTACAATGAGCAGTTCTTC. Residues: CASSVETSGWSSYNEQFF.

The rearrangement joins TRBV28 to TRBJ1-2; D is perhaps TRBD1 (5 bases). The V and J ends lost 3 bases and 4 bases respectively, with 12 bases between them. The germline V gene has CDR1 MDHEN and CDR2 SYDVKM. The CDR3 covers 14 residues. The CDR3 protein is CASSLTDSRYGYTF. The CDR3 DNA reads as TGTGCCAGCAGTTTGACAGATTCTCGCTATGGCTACACCTTC.

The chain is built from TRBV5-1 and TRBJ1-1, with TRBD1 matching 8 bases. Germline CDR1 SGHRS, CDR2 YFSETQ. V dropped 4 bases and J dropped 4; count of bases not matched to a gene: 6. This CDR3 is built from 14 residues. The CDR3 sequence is CASSLQGALTEAFF. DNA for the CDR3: TGCGCCAGCAGCCTTCAGGGGGCACTCACTGAAGCTTTCTTT.

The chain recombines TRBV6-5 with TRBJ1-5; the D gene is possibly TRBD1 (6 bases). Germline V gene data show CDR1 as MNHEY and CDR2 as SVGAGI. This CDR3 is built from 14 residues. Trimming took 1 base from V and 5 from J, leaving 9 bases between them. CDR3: CASSYLTGDQPQHF. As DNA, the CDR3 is TGTGCCAGCAGTTACTTGACAGGAGATCAGCCCCAGCATTTT.

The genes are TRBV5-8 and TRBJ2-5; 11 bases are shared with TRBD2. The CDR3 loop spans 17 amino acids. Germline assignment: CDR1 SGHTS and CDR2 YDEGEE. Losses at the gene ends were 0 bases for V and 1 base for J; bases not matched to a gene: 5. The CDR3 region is CASSLARLAGTQETQYF. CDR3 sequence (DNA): TGTGCCAGCAGCTTGGCCAGACTAGCGGGGACCCAAGAGACCCAGTACTTC.

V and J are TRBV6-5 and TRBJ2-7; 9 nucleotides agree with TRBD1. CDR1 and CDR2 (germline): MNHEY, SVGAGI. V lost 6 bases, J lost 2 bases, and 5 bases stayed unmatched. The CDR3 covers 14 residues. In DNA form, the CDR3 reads TGTGCCAGCAGGGGACAGGGAAGGACCTACGAGCAGTACTTC. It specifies CASRGQGRTYEQYF.

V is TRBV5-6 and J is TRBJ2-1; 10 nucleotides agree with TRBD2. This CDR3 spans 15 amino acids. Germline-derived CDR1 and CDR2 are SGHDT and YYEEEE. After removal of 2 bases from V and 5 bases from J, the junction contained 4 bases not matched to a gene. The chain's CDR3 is CASSFRTSGHNEQFF. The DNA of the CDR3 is TGTGCCAGCAGCTTTCGGACTAGCGGACACAATGAGCAGTTCTTC.

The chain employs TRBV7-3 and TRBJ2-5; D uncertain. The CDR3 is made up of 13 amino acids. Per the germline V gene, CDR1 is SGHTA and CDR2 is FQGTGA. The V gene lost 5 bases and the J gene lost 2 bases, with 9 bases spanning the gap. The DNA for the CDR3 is TGTGCCAGCAGCCGAGACTTTCAAGAGACCCAGTACTTC. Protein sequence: CASSRDFQETQYF.

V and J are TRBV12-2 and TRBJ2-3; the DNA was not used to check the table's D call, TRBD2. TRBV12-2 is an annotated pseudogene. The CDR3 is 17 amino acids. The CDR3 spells CASRPPAPRGLKDTQYF. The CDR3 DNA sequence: TGTGCAAGTCGCCCCCCTGCACCAAGGGGACTTAAAGATACGCAGTATTTT.

CDR3 bases: TGTGCCAGCTCTAGCGGGGGATGGCAAGAGACCCAGTACTTC. Translated: CASSSGGWQETQYF. J is TRBJ2-5 and V is TRBV11-2; TRBD2 matches at 10 bases. V shed 8 bases, J shed 2 bases, and the junction held 5 bases outside the gene matches. The CDR3 covers 14 residues. CDR1 is SGHAT and CDR2 is FQNNGV in the germline V gene.

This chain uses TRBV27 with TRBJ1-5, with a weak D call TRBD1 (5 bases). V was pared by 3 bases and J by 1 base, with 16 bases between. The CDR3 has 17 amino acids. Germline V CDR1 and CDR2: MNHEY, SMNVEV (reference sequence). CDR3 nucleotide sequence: TGTGCCAGCAGTTTGACAGTGGGTACCTCAAGCAATCAGCCCCAGCATTTT. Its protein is CASSLTVGTSSNQPQHF.

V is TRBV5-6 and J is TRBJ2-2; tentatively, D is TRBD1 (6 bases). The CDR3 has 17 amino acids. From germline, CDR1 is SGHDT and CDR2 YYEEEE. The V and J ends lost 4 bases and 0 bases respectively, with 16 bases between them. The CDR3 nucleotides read TGTGCCAGCAGCCGACGGGACACAAAAACGAACACCGGGGAGCTGTTTTTT. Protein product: CASSRRDTKTNTGELFF.

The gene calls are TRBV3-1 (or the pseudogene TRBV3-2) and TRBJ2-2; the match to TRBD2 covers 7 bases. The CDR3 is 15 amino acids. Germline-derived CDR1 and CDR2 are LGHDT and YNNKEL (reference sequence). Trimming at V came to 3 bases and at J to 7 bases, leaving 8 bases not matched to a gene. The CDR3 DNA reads TGTGCCAGCAGCCATACATCCGGGGAGGGCGGGGAGCTGTTTTTT. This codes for CASSHTSGEGGELFF.

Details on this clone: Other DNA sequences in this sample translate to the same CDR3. This CDR3 is CASSLRGETQYF. Written as DNA, the CDR3 is TGTGCCAGCAGTTTGCGAGGGGAGACCCAGTACTTC. The J gene is TRBJ2-5, the V gene TRBV12-3 or TRBV12-4, with D tentatively TRBD2 (5 bases). Trimming left V 3 bases short and J 5 bases short, with 7 bases between. The CDR3 has 12 residues.

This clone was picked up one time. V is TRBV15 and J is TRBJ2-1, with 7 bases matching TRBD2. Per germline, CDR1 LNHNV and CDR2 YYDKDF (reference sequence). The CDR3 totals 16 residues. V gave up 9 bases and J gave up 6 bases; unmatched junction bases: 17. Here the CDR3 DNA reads TGTGCCACAGCAGCTAGACTAGCAAGTATGAGCAATGAGCAGTTCTTC. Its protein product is CATAARLASMSNEQFF. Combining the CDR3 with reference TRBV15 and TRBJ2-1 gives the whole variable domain DAMVIQNPRYQVTQFGKPVTLSCSQTLNHNVMYWYQQKSSQAPKLLFHYYDKDFNNEADTPDNFQSRRPNTSFCFLDIRSPGLGDTAMYLCATAARLASMSNEQFFGPGTRLTVL.

For the CDR3, the DNA is TGTGCCAGCACCGGACTAGCGGGGGGGCGCGCCCAAGAGACCCAGTACTTC. Protein product: CASTGLAGGRAQETQYF. This chain links TRBV5-4 with TRBJ2-5, with 15 bases matching TRBD2. This CDR3 is built from 17 residues. The germline CDR1 and CDR2 sequences are SGHNT and YYREEE (reference sequence). The trim removed 6 bases at V and 1 base at J, leaving 7 bases unmatched.

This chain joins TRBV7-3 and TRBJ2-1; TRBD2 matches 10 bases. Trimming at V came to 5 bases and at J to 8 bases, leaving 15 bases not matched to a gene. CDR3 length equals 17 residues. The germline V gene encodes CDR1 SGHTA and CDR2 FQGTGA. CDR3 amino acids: CASSKRASGGLAHEQFF. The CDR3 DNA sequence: TGTGCCAGCAGCAAAAGAGCTAGCGGGGGCTTGGCGCATGAGCAGTTCTTC.

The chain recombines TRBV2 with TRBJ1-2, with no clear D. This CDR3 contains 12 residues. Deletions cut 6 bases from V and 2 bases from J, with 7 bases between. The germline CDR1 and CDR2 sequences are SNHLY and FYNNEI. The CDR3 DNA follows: TGTGCCAGCAGCATAGTAAACTATGGCTACACCTTC. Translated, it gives CASSIVNYGYTF.

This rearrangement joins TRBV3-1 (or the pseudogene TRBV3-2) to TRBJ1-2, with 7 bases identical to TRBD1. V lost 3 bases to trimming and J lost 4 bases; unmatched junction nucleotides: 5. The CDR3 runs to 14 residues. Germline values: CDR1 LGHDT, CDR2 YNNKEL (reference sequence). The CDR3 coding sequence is TGTGCCAGCAGCCAGTTAGGGGGCAGCTATGGCTACACCTTC. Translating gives CASSQLGGSYGYTF.

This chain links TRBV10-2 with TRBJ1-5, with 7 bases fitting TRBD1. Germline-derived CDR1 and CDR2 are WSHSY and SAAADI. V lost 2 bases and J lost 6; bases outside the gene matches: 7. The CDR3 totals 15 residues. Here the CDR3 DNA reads TGCGCCAGCAGTGAGGGCAGGGGGTCTCCTCAGCCCCAGCATTTT. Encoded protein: CASSEGRGSPQPQHF.